One T cell receptor beta chain is described in this entry. The data derive from a study of control samples from healthy donors and cancer patients. The CDR3 contains 15 residues. CDR1 and CDR2 (germline): SGHDT, YYEEEE. The junction had 6 bases not matched to a gene; V was cut back by 5 bases and J by 2 bases. Method: immunoSEQ multiplex PCR; TCRdb's copy keeps in-frame clones and lacks some. Among around 110,000 clones, 85% to 90% were seen once, and the ten largest hold 0.95% to 1.3%. This TCR was sampled from a woman aged 45-59 years with colorectal cancer. Source material: PBMCs. The chain joins TRBV5-6 to TRBJ2-7, with 11 bases matching TRBD2. CDR3 nucleotides: TGTGCCAGCAGTTCCGGGACTAGCGGCGCCTACGAGCAGTACTTC. Translation: CASSSGTSGAYEQYF.